The 28 T cell receptor beta chains below all came from one sample that was sequenced in a study of Ad26.COV2.S vaccination and SARS-CoV-2 variants. Noted treatment: over 15 received Ad26.COV2.S at low or high dose, single or two shots; five or six received placebo; per-sample allocation not given. Following the first vaccine or placebo injection, samples were taken on day 63. TCRdb's table, derived via immunoSEQ multiplex PCR, lists solely in-frame clones and lacks some. The profile shows hundreds of thousands of clones, roughly 91% of them singletons. Sequences were derived from peripheral blood, sampled in a trial of Ad26.COV2.S vaccine versus placebo. Receptors originate from a person between 18 and 65 years old who received the Ad26.COV2.S COVID-19 vaccine or a placebo.

V usage is TRBV28 and J usage is TRBJ2-1, with D hard to call. V was clipped by 7 bases and J by 0 bases, with 10 bases between them. Germline V gene sequence: CDR1 MDHEN, CDR2 SYDVKM. CDR3 length equals 14 residues. The CDR3 spells CASIPRGSYNEQFF. The CDR3 DNA is TGTGCCAGCATCCCTCGTGGCTCCTACAATGAGCAGTTCTTC.

In its sample, this clone was seen a few times. The chain links TRBV7-9 to TRBJ1-1, with 7 positions matching TRBD1. Germline CDR1 and CDR2: SEHNR and FQNEAQ (reference sequence). The CDR3 runs to 13 residues. J lost 5 bases, V lost 5 bases, and 5 bases had no gene match. This CDR3 is CASSPRGRTEAFF. The CDR3 nucleotides are TGTGCCAGCAGCCCAAGGGGGCGAACTGAAGCTTTCTTT.

The CDR3 is CATSPRKGGGPPGGNIQYF. Here the CDR3 DNA reads TGTGCCACCAGCCCCAGAAAAGGAGGTGGCCCTCCAGGAGGAAACATTCAGTACTTC. The genes are TRBV15 and TRBJ2-4; D might be TRBD2 (5 bases). V was trimmed by 5 bases and J by 6 bases, leaving 29 bases between them. The length of the CDR3 is 19 residues. Germline CDR1 is LNHNV and CDR2 is YYDKDF (reference sequence).

The rearrangement joins TRBV2 to TRBJ2-1; D ambiguous. The germline V gene has CDR1 SNHLY and CDR2 FYNNEI. The CDR3 loop spans 13 amino acids. Trimming took 8 bases from V and 5 from J, leaving 13 bases between them. In DNA form, the CDR3 reads TGTGCCAGCTGTCGGGTGACGGACAATGAGCAGTTCTTC. Translation gives CASCRVTDNEQFF.

V gene TRBV23-1 combines with J gene TRBJ1-1; unclear D gene. TRBV23-1 is assigned to the ORF class and has an uncertain function. The CDR3 spans 15 residues. V shed 3 bases and J shed 2 bases, with 13 bases lying between them. In DNA, the CDR3 is TGCGCCAGCAGTCACGTAGAGGCGCCTAACACTGAAGCTTTCTTT. The encoded protein is CASSHVEAPNTEAFF.

The J gene is TRBJ2-7, the V gene TRBV6-5; TRBD1 is a possible D gene (6 bases). V lost 6 bases and J lost 0, with 12 bases in between. CDR1 and CDR2 from the germline V gene are MNHEY and SVGAGI. This CDR3 is 14 amino acids long. CDR3 in DNA: TGTGCCAGCAGGACAGGCTGGACCTCCTACGAGCAGTACTTC. Protein product: CASRTGWTSYEQYF.

This clone has only one observation. The J gene is TRBJ2-1, the V gene TRBV21-1; TRBD2, as called in the table, went unchecked against the DNA. TRBV21-1 counts as a pseudogene. CDR3 length: 20 residues. The CDR3 spells CASSKVCIPLAGRVGDEQFF. The CDR3 DNA reads as TGTGCCAGCAGCAAAGTTTGCATTCCGCTAGCGGGAAGAGTGGGGGATGAGCAGTTCTTC.

The chain links TRBV28 to TRBJ2-1; 12 nucleotides line up with TRBD1. This CDR3 is built from 15 residues. Per germline, CDR1 MDHEN and CDR2 SYDVKM. V shed 4 bases and J 4 bases; nucleotides not matched to a gene: 2. The CDR3 DNA reads as TGTGCCAGCAGTTGGGGACAGGGGGCGTACAATGAGCAGTTCTTC. Encoded protein: CASSWGQGAYNEQFF.

The genes are TRBV3-1 (or the pseudogene TRBV3-2) and TRBJ1-5; D call uncertain. The V gene's germline CDR1 is LGHDT and CDR2 YNNKEL (reference sequence). Trimming left V 5 bases short and J 6 bases short, with 14 bases between. This CDR3 has 14 amino acids. CDR3 DNA sequence: TGTGCCAGCAGCAACCTGGGATGGGGTCAGCCCCAGCATTTT. This translates into CASSNLGWGQPQHF.

The chain employs TRBV7-3 and TRBJ1-2; tentative D call: TRBD1 (6 bases). CDR1 and CDR2 (germline): SGHTA, FQGTGA. Trimming took off 5 bases at V and 4 bases at J, with 8 bases between the two ends. This CDR3 spans 12 amino acids. CDR3 nucleotide sequence: TGTGCCAGCAGCCCAGGGGCCTATGGCTACACCTTC. Its translation: CASSPGAYGYTF.

As to this clone: Different DNA sequences within this sample yield the same CDR3. The V and J genes are TRBV7-2 and TRBJ2-7, with 8 bases identical to TRBD2. V lost 4 bases and J lost 3; bases outside the gene matches: 5. Germline lookup yields CDR1 SGHTA and CDR2 FQGNSA. The CDR3 contains 14 residues. The CDR3 bases are TGTGCCAGCAGCTCAACAAGCGGGAGCTACGAGCAGTACTTC. This codes for CASSSTSGSYEQYF.

In this sample, this clone turned up a few times. The J gene is TRBJ1-1, the V gene TRBV18; D gene uncertain. CDR1 is KGHSH, CDR2 LQKENI, per germline. V gave up 2 bases and J gave up 4 bases, with 8 bases separating them. The CDR3 covers 13 residues. In DNA form, the CDR3 reads TGTGCCAGCTCACCAACGGCTAGCACTGAAGCTTTCTTT. Its translation is CASSPTASTEAFF.

The chain joins TRBV11-2 to TRBJ2-7, with D possibly being TRBD1 (5 bases). Germline CDR1 SGHAT, CDR2 FQNNGV. V lost 4 bases to trimming and J lost 3 bases, with 7 bases between them. The CDR3 sequence is 12 residues long. CDR3 DNA sequence: TGTGCCAGCAGCTATACAGGCTACGAGCAGTACTTC. Protein sequence: CASSYTGYEQYF.

V gene TRBV10-3 combines with J gene TRBJ2-2; D is unresolved. The CDR3 runs to 16 residues. The V and J ends lost 2 bases and 0 bases respectively, with 10 bases between them. Germline values: CDR1 ENHRY, CDR2 SYGVKD. DNA of the CDR3: TGTGCCATCAGTGAGGGATCCGGATCGAACACCGGGGAGCTGTTTTTT. Protein: CAISEGSGSNTGELFF.

The chain is built from TRBV12-3 or TRBV12-4 and TRBJ2-7, with 7 bases aligning to TRBD1. The CDR3 is made up of 13 amino acids. Unmatched junction bases numbered 7, after V lost 6 bases and J lost 5 bases. This chain's CDR3 is CASSGTVIHEQYF. The CDR3 DNA is TGTGCCAGCAGCGGGACAGTCATCCACGAGCAGTACTTC.

The CDR3 sequence is CASRPTSGGSDTQYF. In nucleotides, the CDR3 is TGTGCCAGCAGGCCGACTAGCGGGGGCTCAGATACGCAGTATTTT. V gene TRBV2 combines with J gene TRBJ2-3; 12 bases fit TRBD2. Germline V gene data show CDR1 as SNHLY and CDR2 as FYNNEI. J gave up 4 bases and V 6 bases, and 5 bases lay outside the gene matches. The CDR3 loop spans 15 amino acids.

The chain uses TRBV19 and TRBJ1-1, with D maybe TRBD1 (5 bases). Germline V gene lookup returns CDR1 LNHDA and CDR2 SQIVND (reference sequence). Trimming pared 5 bases from V and 6 bases from J, leaving 19 bases between. The CDR3 loop spans 15 amino acids. The CDR3 loop reads CASSSIDSLGAEAFF. CDR3 nucleotide sequence: TGTGCCAGTAGTTCAATCGACAGTTTAGGCGCTGAAGCTTTCTTT.

The chain uses TRBV6-5 and TRBJ2-1; TRBD2 agrees at 15 bases. Germline V gene data show CDR1 as MNHEY and CDR2 as SVGAGI. After removal of 5 bases from V and 9 bases from J, the junction contained 5 bases not matched to a gene. The CDR3 consists of 15 residues. DNA of the CDR3: TGTGCCAGCAGTCGCGGACTAGCGGGAGGGAGTGAGCAGTTCTTC. This codes for CASSRGLAGGSEQFF.

V and J are TRBV7-9 and TRBJ2-7, with D perhaps TRBD1 (5 bases). Germline V gene sequence: CDR1 SEHNR, CDR2 FQNEAQ (reference sequence). The CDR3 runs to 15 residues. Trimming took 5 bases from V and 2 from J, leaving 16 bases between them. The CDR3 is CASSHTGLQPYEQYF. The CDR3 bases are TGTGCCAGCAGCCATACAGGCTTGCAGCCCTACGAGCAGTACTTC.

This clone was seen only a few times. This chain joins TRBV5-1 and TRBJ1-6; possible D gene TRBD1, 6 bases. The CDR3 is made up of 14 amino acids. Germline CDR1 SGHRS, CDR2 YFSETQ. The V end lost 1 base, the J end lost 9 bases, and 11 bases lay between the germline ends. The CDR3 sequence: CASSLQGKSSPLHF. Here the CDR3 DNA reads TGCGCCAGCAGCTTGCAGGGGAAAAGTTCACCCCTCCACTTT.

This chain joins TRBV25-1 and TRBJ1-2; a possible D gene is TRBD1 (5 bases). Germline values: CDR1 MGHDK, CDR2 SYGVNS. The CDR3 loop spans 14 amino acids. V lost 6 bases and J 4 bases, leaving 15 bases between the germline ends. This CDR3 is CASRGGREGYGYTF. CDR3 DNA: TGTGCCAGCAGGGGGGGAAGGGAGGGCTATGGCTACACCTTC.

The J gene is TRBJ1-1, the V gene TRBV24-1, with 9 bases lining up with TRBD1. The CDR3 covers 15 residues. Germline assignment: CDR1 KGHDR and CDR2 SFDVKD. The V gene end was trimmed by 2 bases and the J gene end by 4 bases; junction bases not matched to a gene: 4. CDR3 DNA: TGTGCCACCAGTGATTCCGGACAGGGGATCACTGAAGCTTTCTTT. Translation gives CATSDSGQGITEAFF.

This clone was recorded many times. The chain combines TRBV18 with TRBJ2-7, with 8 bases that match TRBD1. The CDR3 contains 15 residues. CDR1 and CDR2 (germline): KGHSH, LQKENI. V shed 1 base, J shed 5 bases, and the junction held 7 bases outside the gene matches. Written as DNA, the CDR3 is TGTGCCAGCTCACCACTTGGACAGGGCCAGAACGAGCAGTACTTC. This gives the protein CASSPLGQGQNEQYF.

Only one count was recorded for this clone. The CDR3 loop reads CASGLDRDEKLFF. CDR3 coding DNA: TGTGCCAGCGGTCTGGACAGGGATGAAAAACTGTTTTTT. The V and J genes are TRBV7-9 and TRBJ1-4, with TRBD1 matching over 8 bases. With V trimmed by 8 bases and J by 6 bases, 5 bases remained unmatched. The CDR3 extends over 13 amino acids. Germline V gives CDR1 SEHNR, CDR2 FQNEAQ (reference sequence).

CDR3 residues: CASSLGWRGKETQYF. CDR3 sequence (DNA): TGTGCCAGCAGCTTAGGCTGGAGGGGTAAGGAGACCCAGTACTTC. This rearrangement joins TRBV7-9 to TRBJ2-5; tentative D call: TRBD2 (6 bases). The ends were cut back, 1 base at V and 5 bases at J, with 14 bases in the middle. This CDR3 region has 15 residues. Germline CDR1 is SEHNR and CDR2 is FQNEAQ (reference sequence).

The genes are TRBV5-1 and TRBJ2-5; 10 bases are shared with TRBD1. V dropped 3 bases and J dropped 5; count of bases not matched to a gene: 7. CDR1 and CDR2 from the germline V gene are SGHRS and YFSETQ. CDR3 length: 15 amino acids. The CDR3 spells CASSSRTGGTETQYF. CDR3 DNA: TGCGCCAGCAGCTCCCGGACAGGGGGAACGGAGACCCAGTACTTC.

This clone was counted a single time. The chain links TRBV18 to TRBJ1-3; D is uncertain. The germline V gene has CDR1 KGHSH and CDR2 LQKENI. The CDR3 has 15 residues. The V and J ends lost 1 base and 2 bases respectively, with 9 bases between them. The CDR3 sequence: CASSPLANAGNTIYF. The DNA for the CDR3 is TGTGCCAGCTCACCACTCGCAAACGCTGGAAACACCATATATTTT.

The count of this clone is one. This rearrangement joins TRBV6-2 or TRBV6-3 to TRBJ2-7, with 8 bases fitting TRBD1. The V gene's germline CDR1 is MNHEY and CDR2 SVGEGT. The trim removed 2 bases at V and 3 bases at J, leaving 6 bases unmatched. The CDR3 is made up of 15 amino acids. CDR3 residues: CASSYPRGQIYEQYF. In DNA form, the CDR3 reads TGTGCCAGCAGTTACCCCAGGGGGCAGATCTACGAGCAGTACTTC.